This T cell receptor (beta chain) was retrieved from a study of blood T cells in healthy people across ages. The use of a sample-barcoded 5' primer and a J-beta primer mix characterized a second PCR of roughly 6 to 11 cycles. MiXCR was run by TCRdb on the 5' RACE reads, yielding one entry per CDR3 protein. There are 700,000 to 900,000 distinct CDR3 sequences in the sample; around 24% occur only once, and 3% lies in the top ten. Germline assignment: CDR1 SQVTM and CDR2 ANQGSEA. This CDR3 is built from 13 residues. V lost 5 bases to trimming and J lost 5 bases; unmatched junction nucleotides: 3. This same sample was also taken into another study, of T cells of mothers and their children. This second study notes: During the second PCR, the M1S primer introduced sample barcodes along with 2-4 random nucleotides. Per child, roughly 3 million TCR beta CDR3 reads were obtained, against over 9 million per mother.

This rearrangement joins TRBV29-1 to TRBJ2-7; 13 bases fit TRBD2. Source material: blood. This receptor was taken from a boy aged 10-17 years in good health. CDR3 protein: CSVRLAGGHEQYF. DNA of the CDR3: TGCAGCGTTCGACTAGCGGGGGGCCACGAGCAGTACTTC.